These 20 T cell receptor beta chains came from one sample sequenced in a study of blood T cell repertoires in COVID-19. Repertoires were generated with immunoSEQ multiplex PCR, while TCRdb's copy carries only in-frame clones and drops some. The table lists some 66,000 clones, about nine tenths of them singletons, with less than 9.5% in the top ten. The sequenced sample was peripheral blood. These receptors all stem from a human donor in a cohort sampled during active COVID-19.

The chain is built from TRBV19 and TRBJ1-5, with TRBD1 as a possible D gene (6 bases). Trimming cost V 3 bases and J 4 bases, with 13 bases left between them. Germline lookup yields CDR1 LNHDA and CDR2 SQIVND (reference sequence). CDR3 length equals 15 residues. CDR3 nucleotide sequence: TGTGCCAGTAGTATGGGGGGGGCAGGGAATCAGCCCCAGCATTTT. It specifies CASSMGGAGNQPQHF.

CDR3 loop: CASSRGTSGGANVYEQFF. The CDR3 bases are TGTGCCAGCAGCCGCGGGACTAGCGGGGGGGCTAATGTATATGAGCAGTTCTTC. The chain couples TRBV3-1 (or the pseudogene TRBV3-2) to TRBJ2-1; 16 positions match TRBD2. The CDR3 runs 18 residues. Germline V lookup: CDR1 LGHDT, CDR2 YNNKEL (reference sequence). The V gene end was trimmed by 4 bases and the J gene end by 8 bases; junction bases not matched to a gene: 11.

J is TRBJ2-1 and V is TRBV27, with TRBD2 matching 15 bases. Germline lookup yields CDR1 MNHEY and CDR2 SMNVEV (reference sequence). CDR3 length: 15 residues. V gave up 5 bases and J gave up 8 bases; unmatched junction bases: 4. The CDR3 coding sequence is TGTGCCAGCAGTACAGGACTAGCGGGGGGGCATGAGCAGTTCTTC. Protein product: CASSTGLAGGHEQFF.

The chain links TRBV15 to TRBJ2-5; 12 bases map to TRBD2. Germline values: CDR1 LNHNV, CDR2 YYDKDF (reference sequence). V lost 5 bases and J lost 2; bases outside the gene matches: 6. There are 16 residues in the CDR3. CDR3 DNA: TGTGCCACCAGCGGTGGACTAGCGGGGCCTCAAGAGACCCAGTACTTC. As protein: CATSGGLAGPQETQYF.

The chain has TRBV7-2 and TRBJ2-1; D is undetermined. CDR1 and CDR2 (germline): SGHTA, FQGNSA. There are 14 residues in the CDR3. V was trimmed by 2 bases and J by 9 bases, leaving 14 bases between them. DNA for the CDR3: TGTGCCAGCAGCTTAAGCCCAGGATCTGGTGAGCAGTTCTTC. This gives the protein CASSLSPGSGEQFF.

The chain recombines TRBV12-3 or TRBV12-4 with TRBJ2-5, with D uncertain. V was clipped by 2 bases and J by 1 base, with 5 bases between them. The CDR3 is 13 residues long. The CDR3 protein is CASSLSVQETQYF. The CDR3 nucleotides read TGTGCCAGCAGTTTATCGGTCCAAGAGACCCAGTACTTC.

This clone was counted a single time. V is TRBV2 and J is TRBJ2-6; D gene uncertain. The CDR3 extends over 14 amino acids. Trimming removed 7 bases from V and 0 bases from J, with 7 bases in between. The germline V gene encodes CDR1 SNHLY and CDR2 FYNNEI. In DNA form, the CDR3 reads TGTGCCAGCATAACAGACTCTGGGGCCAACGTCCTGACTTTC. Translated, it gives CASITDSGANVLTF.

The CDR3 protein is CASRVTAGDIYGYTF. The CDR3 DNA is TGTGCCAGCAGAGTCACGGCGGGGGACATCTATGGCTACACCTTC. The V call is TRBV6-5, the J call TRBJ1-2, with D possibly TRBD1 on 6 matching bases. V lost 6 bases and J lost 4, with 18 bases in between. The V gene's germline CDR1 is MNHEY and CDR2 SVGAGI. The CDR3 extends over 15 amino acids.

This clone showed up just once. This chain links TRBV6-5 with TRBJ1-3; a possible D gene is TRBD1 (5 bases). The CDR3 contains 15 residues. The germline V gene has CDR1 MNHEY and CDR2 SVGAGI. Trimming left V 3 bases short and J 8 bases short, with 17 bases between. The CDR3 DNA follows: TGTGCCAGCAGTTATGGCACAGGAGCGACGGACACCATATATTTT. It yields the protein CASSYGTGATDTIYF.

The CDR3 nucleotides are TGTGCCAGCAGCGTAGGGTTAGAACAGACCTACGAGCAGTACTTC. Protein: CASSVGLEQTYEQYF. J is TRBJ2-7 and V is TRBV9; no clear D gene. Trimming took 0 bases from V and 2 from J, leaving 12 bases between them. In germline, CDR1 is SGDLS, CDR2 YYNGEE. The CDR3 has 15 amino acids.

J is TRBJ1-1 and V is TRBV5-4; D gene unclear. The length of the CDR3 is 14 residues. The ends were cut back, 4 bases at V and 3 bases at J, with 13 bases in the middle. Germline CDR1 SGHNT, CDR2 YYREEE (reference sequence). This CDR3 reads CASSGPGFDTEAFF. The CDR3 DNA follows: TGTGCCAGCAGCGGGCCGGGGTTTGACACTGAAGCTTTCTTT.

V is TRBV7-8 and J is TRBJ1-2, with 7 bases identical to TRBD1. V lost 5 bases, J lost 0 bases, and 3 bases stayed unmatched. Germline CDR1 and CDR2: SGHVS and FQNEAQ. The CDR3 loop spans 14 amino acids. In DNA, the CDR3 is TGTGCCAGCAGCCCGGACAGGACTAACTATGGCTACACCTTC. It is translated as CASSPDRTNYGYTF.

The CDR3: CASSLFPDRVGEKLFF. CDR3 sequence (DNA): TGCGCCAGCAGCTTGTTCCCCGACAGGGTAGGGGAAAAACTGTTTTTT. The chain employs TRBV5-1 and TRBJ1-4, with TRBD1 matching 7 bases. Germline CDR1 is SGHRS and CDR2 is YFSETQ. The CDR3 runs 16 residues. The V gene end was trimmed by 1 base and the J gene end by 8 bases; junction bases not matched to a gene: 11.

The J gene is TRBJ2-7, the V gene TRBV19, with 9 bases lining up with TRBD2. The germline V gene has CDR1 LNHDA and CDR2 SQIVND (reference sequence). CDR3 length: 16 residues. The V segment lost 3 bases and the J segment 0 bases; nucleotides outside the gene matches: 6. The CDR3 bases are TGTGCCAGTAGTATGATAGCGGGAGATGGCTCCTACGAGCAGTACTTC. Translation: CASSMIAGDGSYEQYF.

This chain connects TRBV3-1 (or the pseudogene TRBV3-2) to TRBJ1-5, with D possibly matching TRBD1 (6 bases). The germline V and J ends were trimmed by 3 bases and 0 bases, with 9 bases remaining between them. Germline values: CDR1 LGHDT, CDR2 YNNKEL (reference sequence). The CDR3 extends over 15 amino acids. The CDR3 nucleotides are TGTGCCAGCAGCCAGGGACACAATAGCAATCAGCCCCAGCATTTT. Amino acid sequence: CASSQGHNSNQPQHF.

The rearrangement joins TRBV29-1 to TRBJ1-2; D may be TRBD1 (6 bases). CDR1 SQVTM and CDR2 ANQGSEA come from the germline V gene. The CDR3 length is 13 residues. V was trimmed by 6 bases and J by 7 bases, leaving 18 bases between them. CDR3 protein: CSVVINRAIGYTF. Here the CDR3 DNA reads TGCAGCGTCGTCATCAACAGGGCCATTGGCTACACCTTC.

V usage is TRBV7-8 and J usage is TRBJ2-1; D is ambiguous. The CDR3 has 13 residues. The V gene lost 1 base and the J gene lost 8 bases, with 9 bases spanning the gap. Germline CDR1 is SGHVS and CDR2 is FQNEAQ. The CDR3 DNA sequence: TGTGCCAGCAGCTTAGGGCTAGACGATGAGCAGTTCTTC. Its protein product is CASSLGLDDEQFF.

CDR3 DNA sequence: TGTGCCACCAGCAGAAGGGGACTAGCGGGCAGAAAAAAGAACACCGGGGAGCTGTTTTTT. As protein: CATSRRGLAGRKKNTGELFF. The rearrangement links TRBV15 to TRBJ2-2, with 12 bases that match TRBD2. The V gene's germline CDR1 is LNHNV and CDR2 YYDKDF (reference sequence). The junction had 11 bases not matched to a gene; V was cut back by 2 bases and J by 1 base. The CDR3 length is 20 residues.

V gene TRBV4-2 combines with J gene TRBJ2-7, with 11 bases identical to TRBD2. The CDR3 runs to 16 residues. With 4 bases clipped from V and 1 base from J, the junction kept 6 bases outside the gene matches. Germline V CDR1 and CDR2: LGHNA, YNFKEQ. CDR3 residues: CASSPTLAGGSYEQYF. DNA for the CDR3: TGTGCCAGCAGCCCGACTCTAGCGGGAGGTTCCTACGAGCAGTACTTC.

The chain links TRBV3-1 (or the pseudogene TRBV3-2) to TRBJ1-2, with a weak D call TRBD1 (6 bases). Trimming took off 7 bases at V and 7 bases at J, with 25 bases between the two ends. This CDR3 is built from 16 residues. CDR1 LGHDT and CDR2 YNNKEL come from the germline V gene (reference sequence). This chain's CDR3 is CASNRRAGDHFGGYTF. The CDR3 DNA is TGTGCCAGCAACCGACGGGCAGGGGACCATTTTGGTGGCTACACCTTC.